The 25 T cell receptor beta chains reported below all come from one sample, sequenced in a study of post-analysis software for immune sequencing data (dated by TCRdb to about 2015). Receptor libraries were prepared by PCR. The sequencer listed for this sample is Illumina HiSeq 2500. Unique molecular identifiers were incorporated into TCR beta cDNA libraries to reduce PCR and sequencing biases. TCRdb reran the public reads through fastp at Q25 and MiXCR, keeping productive beta chains. Identical CDR3 proteins give one entry, which carries the most common genes and DNA. Here the sample has roughly 800,000 distinct CDR3 sequences; approximately 57% occur a single time. The top ten clonotypes cover 4.6% of the sample. No antigens are known for them. The full study reports these points: Significantly higher frequencies in patients than in controls were found for roughly 5 TRBV segments, including TRBV5-6, TRBV5-1 and TRBV20-1.

Sequenced material: blood. Every receptor here comes from a girl between 10 and 17 years old with multiple sclerosis.

This chain connects TRBV2 to TRBJ2-7; 8 bases line up with TRBD1. Per germline, CDR1 SNHLY and CDR2 FYNNEI. The V and J ends lost 5 bases and 7 bases, in that order; junction bases with no gene match: 10. CDR3 length: 14 amino acids. CDR3: CASSPLTGDGEQYF. The DNA of the CDR3 is TGTGCCAGCAGTCCCCTGACAGGGGACGGAGAGCAGTACTTC.

The sample holds a few counts of this clonotype. The rearrangement uses TRBV29-1 and TRBJ1-1; 10 bases fit TRBD1. Trimming took 2 bases from V and 5 from J; bases not matched to a gene: 8. The germline V gene encodes CDR1 SQVTM and CDR2 ANQGSEA. The CDR3 runs 15 residues. As DNA, the CDR3 is TGCAGCGTTGAATCCTCCCCGGACAGGGGGACTGAAGCTTTCTTT. Its protein product is CSVESSPDRGTEAFF.

This clonotype occurred a few times. The chain joins TRBV7-9 to TRBJ2-5; a weak D match, TRBD2 (7 bases). This CDR3 has 16 amino acids. V lost 5 bases and J 3 bases, leaving 19 bases between the germline ends. Germline lookup yields CDR1 SEHNR and CDR2 FQNEAQ (reference sequence). The CDR3 sequence: CASSQRAGAFEETQYF. The CDR3 nucleotides are TGTGCCAGCAGCCAACGCGCGGGGGCCTTTGAAGAGACCCAGTACTTC.

The chain carries TRBV14 and TRBJ2-7; D ambiguous. Trimming cost V 0 bases and J 10 bases, with 7 bases left between them. The CDR3 spans 11 residues. The V gene's germline CDR1 is SGHDN and CDR2 FVKESK. The CDR3 nucleotides read TGTGCCAGCAGCCAAGATGGCGGTCAGTACTTC. Amino acids: CASSQDGGQYF.

This clonotype was detected a few times. The chain recombines TRBV7-9 with TRBJ1-5, with D perhaps TRBD1 (6 bases). Germline values: CDR1 SEHNR, CDR2 FQNEAQ (reference sequence). Deletions cut 1 base from V and 4 bases from J, with 11 bases between. This CDR3 spans 15 amino acids. The CDR3 region has the DNA TGTGCCAGCAGCTTAGGACAGGCGCCTAATCAGCCCCAGCATTTT. Residues: CASSLGQAPNQPQHF.

A remark on this clonotype: The junction does not match germline at one end; this may be a read error. CDR3 DNA: TGCAGTGCGGGAGGGTCGACAGATACGCGGTATTTT. Translated, it gives CSAGGSTDTRYF. The rearrangement links TRBV20-1 to TRBJ2-3; 7 positions match TRBD2. The germline CDR1 and CDR2 sequences are DFQATT and SNEGSKA (reference sequence). The CDR3 is 12 amino acids.

This clonotype showed up just a few times. This chain joins TRBV29-1 and TRBJ2-7, with D possibly TRBD1 on 5 matching bases. The CDR3 is 11 residues long. Germline loops: CDR1 SQVTM, CDR2 ANQGSEA. V was shortened by 3 bases and J by 4 bases, with 7 bases between the two germline ends. The CDR3 nucleotides are TGCAGCGTTGACCAGGGTTACGAGCAGTACTTC. Translation gives CSVDQGYEQYF.

This clonotype was picked up one time. In DNA form, the CDR3 reads TGTGCCAGCAGTTTTAGCGGGAGGAAAGATACGCAGTATTTT. This sequence encodes CASSFSGRKDTQYF. The rearrangement joins TRBV12-3 or TRBV12-4 to TRBJ2-3, with 10 bases that match TRBD2. The V gene end was trimmed by 3 bases and the J gene end by 5 bases; junction bases not matched to a gene: 2. The CDR3 is 14 residues long.

This clonotype showed up just a few times. J is TRBJ2-7 and V is TRBV21-1; the table assigns TRBD1, which was not confirmed against the DNA. TRBV21-1 is marked as a pseudogene. This CDR3 has 14 residues. The DNA of the CDR3 is TGTGCCAGCAGCAAGGGCAGGGTACCCTACGAGCAGTACTTC. Residues: CASSKGRVPYEQYF.

CDR3: CASRLDRPNTEAFF. CDR3 DNA: TGTGCCAGCAGGTTGGACAGACCCAACACTGAAGCTTTCTTT. The chain joins TRBV12-3 or TRBV12-4 to TRBJ1-1; TRBD1 is a possible D gene (6 bases). CDR3 size: 14 residues. The V and J ends lost 6 bases and 2 bases respectively, with 13 bases between them.

This sequence joins TRBV2 and TRBJ2-7; D is undetermined. V was trimmed by 4 bases and J by 5 bases, leaving 15 bases between them. The CDR3 is made up of 14 amino acids. Per the germline V gene, CDR1 is SNHLY and CDR2 is FYNNEI. In DNA form, the CDR3 reads TGTGCCAGCAGTGCTGATCTGGGTTTGGACGAGCAGTACTTC. Translated: CASSADLGLDEQYF.

The chain recombines TRBV6-1 with TRBJ1-2; D perhaps matches TRBD1 (5 bases). The CDR3 is made up of 13 amino acids. Germline V CDR1 and CDR2: MNHNS, SASEGT. V was clipped by 8 bases and J by 4 bases, with 14 bases between them. The CDR3 is CASLRDGAYGYTF. The CDR3 nucleotides read TGTGCCAGCCTGCGGGACGGCGCCTATGGCTACACCTTC.

The J gene is TRBJ2-1, the V gene TRBV27; TRBD1 is a possible D gene (6 bases). CDR1 and CDR2 from the germline V gene are MNHEY and SMNVEV (reference sequence). Trimming cost V 2 bases and J 1 base, with 9 bases left between them. The CDR3 has 15 residues. CDR3 protein: CASSLQGISYNEQFF. The CDR3 DNA reads TGTGCCAGCAGTTTACAGGGGATTTCCTACAATGAGCAGTTCTTC.

The chain joins TRBV2 to TRBJ2-3; TRBD2 might be the D (5 bases). V lost 0 bases and J lost 4, with 8 bases in between. The CDR3 has 14 amino acids. Germline assignment: CDR1 SNHLY and CDR2 FYNNEI. The CDR3 here is CASSEAPSPDTQYF. CDR3 sequence (DNA): TGTGCCAGCAGTGAAGCGCCTAGCCCAGATACGCAGTATTTT.

Only a few counts were recorded for this clonotype. The J gene is TRBJ2-7, the V gene TRBV20-1; D might be TRBD1 or TRBD2, each matching 5 bases. The CDR3 runs to 13 residues. Germline loops: CDR1 DFQATT, CDR2 SNEGSKA (reference sequence). V shed 0 bases and J shed 4 bases, with 10 bases lying between them. Written as DNA, the CDR3 is TGCAGTGCTAGAGATGGCAGGGAGTACGAGCAGTACTTC. Residues: CSARDGREYEQYF.

This chain uses TRBV29-1 with TRBJ2-7; D call uncertain. The DNA end is a closer match to TRBJ2-5, so the J assignment may be wrong. Germline V gene lookup returns CDR1 SQVTM and CDR2 ANQGSEA. This CDR3 spans 11 amino acids. The CDR3 region has the DNA TGCAGCGTTGGCTTCCGGGAGACCCAGTACTTC. Protein sequence: CSVGFRETQYF.

The chain employs TRBV10-3 and TRBJ2-5; 10 bases agree with TRBD2. Germline V gene data show CDR1 as ENHRY and CDR2 as SYGVKD. J lost 5 bases, V lost 6 bases, and 9 bases had no gene match. The CDR3 totals 15 residues. The CDR3 sequence: CAISGSGGARETQYF. For the CDR3, the DNA is TGTGCCATCAGCGGGAGCGGGGGGGCTCGGGAGACCCAGTACTTC.

In its sample, this clonotype was seen a few times. The rearrangement uses TRBV3-1 and TRBJ2-3; TRBD1 agrees at 7 bases. The CDR3 has 14 amino acids. Germline V CDR1 and CDR2: LGHDT, YNNKEL (reference sequence). Trimming removed 6 bases from V and 3 bases from J; junction bases left unmatched: 6. In DNA form, the CDR3 reads TGTGCCAGCAGAACGACAGGGACAACAGATACGCAGTATTTT. Protein: CASRTTGTTDTQYF.

The chain combines TRBV9 with TRBJ2-1; TRBD2 matches at 9 bases. Germline V gene sequence: CDR1 SGDLS, CDR2 YYNGEE. This CDR3 contains 16 residues. V lost 2 bases and J lost 0; bases outside the gene matches: 3. The CDR3 DNA reads TGTGCCAGCAGCGTTGCTAGCGGGGTCTCCTACAATGAGCAGTTCTTC. Translating gives CASSVASGVSYNEQFF.

This chain links TRBV27 with TRBJ2-1, with D perhaps TRBD2 (7 bases). The CDR3 extends over 16 amino acids. V was cut by 7 bases and J by 4 bases, with 20 bases left in between. Germline-derived CDR1 and CDR2 are MNHEY and SMNVEV (reference sequence). DNA of the CDR3: TGTGCCAGCACAAAAAGGGGGGGAGGAACGTACAATGAGCAGTTCTTC. Encoded protein: CASTKRGGGTYNEQFF.

This clonotype was detected only once. This chain uses TRBV20-1 with TRBJ2-3, with D possibly called TRBD1 or TRBD2 (6 bases each). The germline V gene has CDR1 DFQATT and CDR2 SNEGSKA (reference sequence). V lost 6 bases, J lost 1 base, and 14 bases lay in between. This CDR3 comprises 14 residues. The CDR3 DNA sequence: TGCAGTGCGGGGGGCGCGGCGGGCACAGATACGCAGTATTTT. It codes for CSAGGAAGTDTQYF.

The gene calls are TRBV20-1 and TRBJ1-5, with TRBD1 matching 7 bases. With V trimmed by 6 bases and J by 4 bases, 12 bases remained unmatched. Germline-derived CDR1 and CDR2 are DFQATT and SNEGSKA (reference sequence). CDR3 length: 15 residues. The CDR3 spells CSATTGAPSNQPQHF. CDR3 DNA: TGCAGTGCAACTACAGGGGCGCCCTCTAATCAGCCCCAGCATTTT.

The chain joins TRBV20-1 to TRBJ2-1; D could derive from TRBD1 or TRBD2 (5 bases each). Looked up from germline, CDR1 is DFQATT and CDR2 is SNEGSKA (reference sequence). The CDR3 length is 15 residues. The germline V and J ends were trimmed by 2 bases and 8 bases, with 19 bases remaining between them. The CDR3 loop reads CSARRIGTRRDEQFF. In DNA, the CDR3 is TGCAGTGCTAGACGAATCGGGACCCGTAGGGATGAGCAGTTCTTC.

J is TRBJ1-2 and V is TRBV6-6; no reliable D call. Germline assignment: CDR1 MNHNY and CDR2 SVGAGI (reference sequence). V lost 6 bases and J 6 bases, leaving 14 bases between the germline ends. The CDR3 runs 13 residues. The CDR3 spells CASRYVPLDGYTF. In DNA, the CDR3 is TGTGCCAGCAGGTACGTTCCCCTCGATGGCTACACCTTC.

The rearrangement joins TRBV10-3 to TRBJ1-2; TRBD1 matches 8 bases. In germline, CDR1 is ENHRY, CDR2 SYGVKD. The CDR3 is 12 amino acids. The V and J ends lost 6 bases and 6 bases, in that order; junction bases with no gene match: 3. CDR3 in amino acids: CAISGTGHGYTF. The CDR3 coding sequence is TGTGCCATCAGCGGGACAGGCCATGGCTACACCTTC.